The TCR beta chain described here comes from a study of blood T cell repertoires in COVID-19. In the study overall: Donors in the United States, Italy and Spain gave samples during acute or convalescent COVID-19.

Profiling relied on immunoSEQ multiplex PCR, and the TCRdb table lists in-frame clones only, not all of them. The sample records about 76,000 clones, more than 75% being singletons. The CDR3 spans 15 residues. V shed 0 bases and J 6 bases; nucleotides not matched to a gene: 3. Germline CDR1 is SGDLS and CDR2 is YYNGEE. Seattle's enrolled individuals joined amid active infection and were then monitored longitudinally. This clone was counted a single time. The sample taken for sequencing was peripheral blood. The sequence derives from a man aged 55 to 70 with COVID-19, enrolled during active disease. The chain links TRBV9 to TRBJ2-3; 11 positions agree with TRBD2. The CDR3 region has the DNA TGTGCCAGCAGCGTAGGACTAGCGGGACCCGATACGCAGTATTTT. It is translated as CASSVGLAGPDTQYF.